These 8 T cell receptor beta chains share one sample of origin, sequenced in a study of blood T cells in healthy people across ages. Sample-barcoded 5' priming and a J-beta primer mix drove a second PCR of roughly 7 to 11 cycles. TCRdb independently ran MiXCR on the 5' RACE reads; one entry per CDR3 protein. The data hold around 1,000,000 distinct CDR3 sequences, with roughly a quarter observed a single time. These data also featured in a second study, about T cells of mothers and their children.

The sequencing sample was made of blood. Receptor source: a girl aged 2 to 9 in good health.

The chain is built from TRBV24-1 and TRBJ1-2, with no clear D. Trimming cost V 3 bases and J 7 bases, with 14 bases left between them. The CDR3 is made up of 14 amino acids. The germline gives CDR1 KGHDR, CDR2 SFDVKD. The CDR3 DNA is TGTGCCACCAGTGATCCACAGACAAAGAGTGGCTACACCTTC. Translating gives CATSDPQTKSGYTF.

This clonotype was seen more than once but under ten times. V usage is TRBV5-1 and J usage is TRBJ2-5, with D hard to call. Trimming pared 6 bases from V and 0 bases from J, leaving 15 bases between. This CDR3 has 15 residues. Germline CDR1 reads SGHRS; CDR2 reads YFSETQ. CDR3 nucleotide sequence: TGCGCCAGCACTTCAACGGTAGACTACCAAGAGACCCAGTACTTC. Protein sequence: CASTSTVDYQETQYF.

A word on this clonotype: An end of the junction differs from the germline gene, which may be a read error. V gene TRBV11-3 combines with J gene TRBJ2-5; TRBD2 aligns across 7 bases. CDR3 size: 14 residues. Germline values: CDR1 SGHNT, CDR2 YENEEA. CDR3 residues: CVSSDTGGGKTQYF. For the CDR3, the DNA is TGTGTCAGCAGCGACACGGGCGGGGGAAAGACCCAGTACTTC.

This clonotype came up a few times. This chain uses TRBV2 with TRBJ2-3; 11 bases agree with TRBD2. Germline V gene lookup returns CDR1 SNHLY and CDR2 FYNNEI. CDR3 size: 15 residues. J gave up 2 bases and V 7 bases, and 5 bases lay outside the gene matches. As DNA, the CDR3 is TGTGCCAGCACTAGCGGGGGGTCTTTCACAGATACGCAGTATTTT. Encoded protein: CASTSGGSFTDTQYF.

This clonotype was observed a handful of times. The CDR3 nucleotides are TGTGCCAGCAGCCTCGGACAGAGTAAGACCCAGTACTTC. Amino acids: CASSLGQSKTQYF. The chain couples TRBV12-3 or TRBV12-4 to TRBJ2-5, with D maybe TRBD1 (6 bases). V was pared by 6 bases and J by 6 bases, with 14 bases between. The CDR3 length is 13 residues.

This clonotype was recorded a few times. V gene TRBV14 combines with J gene TRBJ1-2, with D possibly TRBD1 on 6 matching bases. The CDR3 covers 14 residues. Germline CDR1 reads SGHDN; CDR2 reads FVKESK. With 1 base removed from V and 5 bases from J, the gap between germline ends came to 11 bases. CDR3 loop: CASSQAGTRYGYTF. As DNA, the CDR3 is TGTGCCAGCAGCCAAGCCGGGACACGATATGGCTACACCTTC.

This chain connects TRBV28 to TRBJ2-7; no clear D gene. CDR1 and CDR2 from the germline V gene are MDHEN and SYDVKM. This CDR3 is 14 amino acids long. Between the trimmed V and J ends, which lost 6 bases and 3 bases, there was a span of 15 bases. Here the CDR3 reads CASRSLGPLYEQYF. CDR3 nucleotides: TGTGCCAGCAGATCCCTTGGGCCCCTCTACGAGCAGTACTTC.

The chain links TRBV12-5 to TRBJ2-7; D may match TRBD1 or TRBD2 (5 bases each). In germline, CDR1 is LGHNT, CDR2 FRNRAP. V gave up 0 bases and J gave up 3 bases, with 18 bases separating them. The CDR3 has 17 residues. The CDR3 protein is CASGLVANGGGGYEQYF. The CDR3 nucleotides read TGTGCTAGTGGTTTGGTGGCAAACGGTGGTGGGGGCTACGAGCAGTACTTC.